A single sample gave rise to the 11 T cell receptor beta chains below, sequenced in a study of shared clonotypes between healthy human individuals. Here immunoSEQ multiplex PCR was the method, and the copy in TCRdb shows in-frame clones only, minus some. The sample lists roughly 640,000 clones, under 80% seen once, with 1.7% in the top ten. The sample taken for sequencing was memory CD4+ T cells sorted from blood. Subset: CD45RA-negative fraction. All receptors derive from a woman in her thirties in good health.

The V and J genes are TRBV6-5 and TRBJ2-1, with TRBD1 matching 7 bases. V lost 5 bases, J lost 7 bases, and 11 bases stayed unmatched. CDR3 length: 15 amino acids. CDR1 is MNHEY and CDR2 is SVGAGI in the germline V gene. CDR3 nucleotide sequence: TGTGCCAGCAGTCCCAACAGGGGTTGGCTAAATGAGCAGTTCTTC. This codes for CASSPNRGWLNEQFF.

The table lists this clone with a few counts. This rearrangement joins TRBV19 to TRBJ2-5; TRBD2 agrees at 10 bases. Per the germline V gene, CDR1 is LNHDA and CDR2 is SQIVND (reference sequence). This CDR3 has 17 residues. With V trimmed by 6 bases and J by 2 bases, 12 bases remained unmatched. CDR3 sequence (DNA): TGTGCCAGTAGGCGAGCGGGAGGGGCCCTCGCGCAAGAGACCCAGTACTTC. Translation: CASRRAGGALAQETQYF. The full variable domain, with the rest looked up from reference TRBV19 and TRBJ2-5, is DGGITQSPKYLFRKEGQNVTLSCEQNLNHDAMYWYRQDPGQGLRLIYYSQIVNDFQKGDIAEGYSVSREKKESFPLTVTSAQKNPTAFYLCASRRAGGALAQETQYFGPGTRLLVL.

The chain recombines TRBV5-1 with TRBJ2-1, with 15 bases matching TRBD2. Per germline, CDR1 SGHRS and CDR2 YFSETQ. The length of the CDR3 is 14 residues. Unmatched junction bases numbered 2, after V lost 4 bases and J lost 9 bases. CDR3 DNA sequence: TGCGCCAGCAGCCCGGGACTAGCGGGAGGTGAGCAGTTCTTC. As protein: CASSPGLAGGEQFF.

This clone has only one observation. The chain couples TRBV4-1 to TRBJ2-2; unclear D gene. This CDR3 region has 15 residues. The V end lost 1 base, the J end lost 4 bases, and 10 bases lay between the germline ends. CDR1 is MGHRA and CDR2 is YSYEKL in the germline V gene. CDR3 protein: CASSQVGRGTGELFF. The CDR3 DNA is TGCGCCAGCAGCCAAGTGGGCCGAGGCACCGGGGAGCTGTTTTTT.

This chain connects TRBV6-1 to TRBJ1-2, with a weak D call TRBD1 (6 bases). Trimming shortened V by 4 bases and J by 3 bases, and 9 bases separated the two germline ends. Germline CDR1 MNHNS, CDR2 SASEGT. CDR3 length equals 13 residues. The CDR3 spells CASSGQEHYGYTF. The CDR3 DNA follows: TGTGCCAGCAGTGGACAGGAGCACTATGGCTACACCTTC.

J is TRBJ1-1 and V is TRBV27; D is unresolved. Per germline, CDR1 MNHEY and CDR2 SMNVEV (reference sequence). This CDR3 comprises 13 residues. The V and J ends lost 6 bases and 1 base respectively, with 9 bases between them. This CDR3 reads CASRNYENTEAFF. Written as DNA, the CDR3 is TGTGCCAGCAGGAACTACGAGAACACTGAAGCTTTCTTT.

This clone appeared a few times. This chain uses TRBV4-1 with TRBJ2-1; 13 bases line up with TRBD2. The CDR3 sequence is 16 residues long. Germline CDR1 and CDR2: MGHRA and YSYEKL. The V gene end was trimmed by 1 base and the J gene end by 9 bases; junction bases not matched to a gene: 6. DNA for the CDR3: TGCGCCAGCAGCCAAGTCGGGACTAGCGGGAAGGCTGAGCAGTTCTTC. This gives the protein CASSQVGTSGKAEQFF.

V and J are TRBV9 and TRBJ1-4; 8 bases match TRBD1. After removal of 2 bases from V and 7 bases from J, the junction contained 7 bases not matched to a gene. This CDR3 has 15 amino acids. Germline values: CDR1 SGDLS, CDR2 YYNGEE. CDR3 coding DNA: TGTGCCAGCAGCGTCCAGGGGGCGGCGGGTGAAAAACTGTTTTTT. Translating it yields CASSVQGAAGEKLFF.

This clone turned up a few times. The chain uses TRBV7-3 and TRBJ2-3, with 7 bases fitting TRBD2. In germline, CDR1 is SGHTA, CDR2 FQGTGA. The CDR3 contains 14 residues. Trimming took 7 bases from V and 14 from J; bases not matched to a gene: 18. CDR3 DNA: TGTGCCAGCACAGCGGGGCTAGCGGCCTACGTGGGGTATTTT. Amino acids: CASTAGLAAYVGYF.

Comments on this clone: A much larger clonotype is one base distant, so this may be a read error. The J gene is TRBJ2-7, the V gene TRBV7-2; D unresolved. Trimming removed 2 bases at V and 2 bases at J, with 1 base between. The CDR3 has 11 amino acids. CDR1 and CDR2 (germline): SGHTA, FQGNSA. The CDR3 sequence is CASSLTYEQYF. The CDR3 DNA reads as TGTGCCAGCAGCTTAACCTACGAGCAGTACTTC.

As regards this clone: The sample carries other DNA sequences with the same CDR3. The chain has TRBV6-5 and TRBJ2-2, with a tentative D call TRBD1 (5 bases). Looked up from germline, CDR1 is MNHEY and CDR2 is SVGAGI. The V gene lost 0 bases and the J gene lost 2 bases, with 10 bases spanning the gap. This CDR3 is built from 16 residues. CDR3 coding DNA: TGTGCCAGCAGTTACTCGCGAACAGGCAACACCGGGGAGCTGTTTTTT. Translated: CASSYSRTGNTGELFF.